The 17 T cell receptor beta chains given below trace back to one sample, sequenced in a study of TIL therapy for anti-PD-1-resistant metastatic lung cancer (dated by TCRdb to the early 2020s). The time point label corresponds to: pre-treatment sample, taken before nivolumab and TIL therapy. Excised metastases, mostly pleural nodules or supraclavicular lymph nodes, were used as baseline tumor samples and were taken from the same resection from which TIL were grown. TCR beta CDR3 regions were amplified from genomic DNA with the immunoSEQ v3 hsTCRB kit using bias-controlled multiplex PCR. TCRdb provides this immuneACCESS table in a form limited to in-frame rearrangements. Some clones are lacking; in checked studies, under half of them reflect an unresolved V gene, and why the rest are absent is not known. The sample table lists about 100,000 clones, under 70% of them with a count of one. Around 9.9% of the sample is held by the ten biggest clonotypes.

The sequences come from tumor tissue, collected at baseline. The origin of the receptors is a person aged 25-85 years with non-small cell lung cancer.

As to this clone: One end of the junction fails to match germline, which may point to a read error. V is TRBV29-1 and J is TRBJ2-7, with D possibly matching TRBD2 (6 bases). CDR1 is SQVTM, CDR2 ANQGSEA, per germline. This CDR3 is 13 amino acids long. The CDR3 reads CSAEGEAPYEQYF. The DNA for the CDR3 is TGCAGCGCTGAAGGGGAGGCACCCTACGAGCAGTACTTC.

The chain carries TRBV7-9 and TRBJ2-3; D might be TRBD1 or TRBD2, each matching 6 bases. V was clipped by 5 bases and J by 1 base, with 16 bases between them. The germline CDR1 and CDR2 sequences are SEHNR and FQNEAQ (reference sequence). CDR3 length equals 16 residues. This CDR3 is CASSHEGGLGTDTQYF. For the CDR3, the DNA is TGTGCCAGCAGCCACGAGGGGGGACTCGGCACAGATACGCAGTATTTT.

This clone has just a few counts. The chain couples TRBV4-1 to TRBJ1-2, with 7 bases fitting TRBD1. V dropped 0 bases and J dropped 7; count of bases not matched to a gene: 11. The CDR3 covers 16 residues. Germline V gene sequence: CDR1 MGHRA, CDR2 YSYEKL. The CDR3 loop is CASSQDGQGVFFGYTF. The CDR3 nucleotides read TGCGCCAGCAGCCAAGATGGGCAGGGGGTTTTTTTTGGCTACACCTTC.

The genes are TRBV4-3 and TRBJ2-7; the D gene is possibly TRBD1 (5 bases). There are 15 residues in the CDR3. V gave up 1 base and J gave up 2 bases, with 12 bases separating them. Germline lookup yields CDR1 LGHNA and CDR2 YSLEER. CDR3 coding DNA: TGCGCCAGCAGCCAAGCGGCAGGGCTCGCCTACGAGCAGTACTTC. This translates into CASSQAAGLAYEQYF.

This clone was recorded a few times. Other DNA sequences in this specimen translate into the identical CDR3. This chain uses TRBV9 with TRBJ2-7; 8 nucleotides line up with TRBD1. CDR1 and CDR2 from the germline V gene are SGDLS and YYNGEE. Germline trimming cut 0 bases from V and 5 bases from J; bases unmatched to any gene: 4. The CDR3 sequence is 14 residues long. The CDR3 DNA reads TGTGCCAGCAGCGTAGGGACAGGGAGCGACGAGCAGTACTTC. It specifies CASSVGTGSDEQYF.

The chain uses TRBV7-9 and TRBJ2-3; TRBD2 matches at 7 bases. This CDR3 region has 15 residues. CDR1 and CDR2 (germline): SEHNR, FQNEAQ (reference sequence). V was pared by 5 bases and J by 2 bases, with 7 bases of the junction left unmatched. Here the CDR3 reads CASSAGDWFTDTQYF. CDR3 in DNA: TGTGCCAGCAGCGCGGGGGACTGGTTCACAGATACGCAGTATTTT.

The chain carries TRBV9 and TRBJ2-2; D not resolved. Trimming removed 0 bases at V and 6 bases at J, with 12 bases between. The CDR3 length is 15 residues. Germline lookup yields CDR1 SGDLS and CDR2 YYNGEE. The CDR3 loop reads CASSVGASHAGELFF. DNA for the CDR3: TGTGCCAGCAGCGTAGGGGCGAGTCACGCCGGGGAGCTGTTTTTT.

This clone has more than one count but fewer than ten. The rearrangement uses TRBV5-5 and TRBJ2-1; 8 nucleotides line up with TRBD2. This CDR3 region has 15 residues. With V trimmed by 0 bases and J by 5 bases, 4 bases remained unmatched. Germline V gene lookup returns CDR1 SGHKS and CDR2 YYEKEE (reference sequence). The CDR3 DNA sequence: TGTGCCAGCAGCTTGGTTGGACTAGCTCACAATGAGCAGTTCTTC. Translated: CASSLVGLAHNEQFF.

The DNA of the CDR3 is TGTGCCAGCAGTGAAGGGTATCAGCCCCAGCATTTT. Residues: CASSEGYQPQHF. V usage is TRBV6-1 and J usage is TRBJ1-5; D is unclear. The CDR3 spans 12 residues. Trimming pared 1 base from V and 5 bases from J, leaving 3 bases between. Germline values: CDR1 MNHNS, CDR2 SASEGT.

V and J are TRBV7-2 and TRBJ2-7; D may match TRBD1 or TRBD2 (9 bases each). The CDR3 spans 15 residues. V was shortened by 4 bases and J by 1 base, with 14 bases between the two germline ends. Germline V gene lookup returns CDR1 SGHTA and CDR2 FQGNSA. DNA for the CDR3: TGTGCCAGCAGCTCTAGCGGGACAGGGTCCTACGAGCAGTACTTC. Its protein product is CASSSSGTGSYEQYF.

The chain has TRBV3-1 (or the pseudogene TRBV3-2) and TRBJ2-5; no clear D. The V end lost 2 bases, the J end lost 4 bases, and 2 bases lay between the germline ends. This CDR3 has 11 amino acids. The germline gives CDR1 LGHDT, CDR2 YNNKEL (reference sequence). CDR3 sequence reads: CASSQTETQYF. The DNA of the CDR3 is TGTGCCAGCAGCCAAACAGAGACCCAGTACTTC.

This clone appeared a few times. The chain combines TRBV7-2 with TRBJ1-2; D gene unclear. Between the trimmed V and J ends, which lost 5 bases and 7 bases, there was a span of 11 bases. Germline-derived CDR1 and CDR2 are SGHTA and FQGNSA. The CDR3 is 12 residues long. For the CDR3, the DNA is TGTGCCAGCAGCGCCTCGGGGTTTGGCTACACCTTC. Translated, it gives CASSASGFGYTF.

The genes are TRBV28 and TRBJ1-4, with D possibly being TRBD1 (6 bases). V was clipped by 4 bases and J by 8 bases, with 20 bases between them. Germline CDR1 reads MDHEN; CDR2 reads SYDVKM. CDR3 length: 16 residues. For the CDR3, the DNA is TGTGCCAGCAGTTCCGAGTCCTGGCAGGGGAAAGAAAAACTGTTTTTT. As protein: CASSSESWQGKEKLFF.

This clone was counted at least ten times. The chain uses TRBV9 and TRBJ2-3; D gene uncertain. The germline V and J ends were trimmed by 2 bases and 4 bases, with 14 bases remaining between them. Germline values: CDR1 SGDLS, CDR2 YYNGEE. The CDR3 sequence is 15 residues long. The CDR3 sequence: CASSVAGSTPDTQYF. DNA for the CDR3: TGTGCCAGCAGCGTGGCAGGATCAACCCCAGATACGCAGTATTTT.

This clone was observed a handful of times. The chain joins TRBV4-3 to TRBJ1-1; D call uncertain. Trimming took off 1 base at V and 4 bases at J, with 13 bases between the two ends. Germline V CDR1 and CDR2: LGHNA, YSLEER. There are 15 residues in the CDR3. The CDR3 nucleotides read TGCGCCAGCAGCCAAGCGGGAGGATGGGGCACTGAAGCTTTCTTT. Encoded protein: CASSQAGGWGTEAFF.

The sample holds many counts of this clone. The junction departs from the called germline gene at one end, perhaps through a read error. The chain links TRBV7-7 to TRBJ2-2, with 10 bases matching TRBD2. The CDR3 sequence is 17 residues long. Per germline, CDR1 SSHAT and CDR2 FNYEAQ (reference sequence). CDR3 DNA: TGTGCTAGCAGCATGGGACTAGCGCTAACGAACACCGGGGAGCTGTTTTTT. Its translation is CASSMGLALTNTGELFF.

By proportion, this clone is medium-sized (0.01 to 0.1%). This chain uses TRBV4-3 with TRBJ2-7, with D perhaps TRBD2 (5 bases). The V gene's germline CDR1 is LGHNA and CDR2 YSLEER. Between the trimmed V and J ends, which lost 0 bases and 5 bases, there was a span of 8 bases. This CDR3 is built from 13 residues. The CDR3 loop is CASSQDRGNEQYF. In DNA, the CDR3 is TGCGCCAGCAGCCAAGATCGAGGGAACGAGCAGTACTTC.